This T cell receptor beta chain was sequenced during a study of cytomegalovirus exposure and HLA in healthy donors. Germline lookup yields CDR1 MNHNS and CDR2 SASEGT. The V and J ends lost 8 bases and 0 bases respectively, with 8 bases between them. The CDR3 sequence is 13 residues long. Researchers ran the PCR with 60 Vbeta and 13 Jbeta primers. Some clones are missing from TCRdb's copy, which holds only in-frame ones; the method was immunoSEQ multiplex PCR. The repertoire consists of 100,000 to 150,000 clones, with over 65% occurring once and the leading ten covering 1.8%. Details on this clone: The target antigen is unknown.

Study-level points and caveats: Donor immune exposure was known only as CMV serostatus. The study carried out a later analysis of TCR beta sequences. It associated under 20,000 of them with specific HLA alleles at a false discovery rate of 0.05.

The source is a man aged 18 to 30 in good health and CMV-seronegative. The sequenced material came from PBMCs. The chain is built from TRBV6-1 and TRBJ1-5; D unresolved. The CDR3 bases are TGTGCCAGCCGGGGTAATAGCAATCAGCCCCAGCATTTT. This codes for CASRGNSNQPQHF.